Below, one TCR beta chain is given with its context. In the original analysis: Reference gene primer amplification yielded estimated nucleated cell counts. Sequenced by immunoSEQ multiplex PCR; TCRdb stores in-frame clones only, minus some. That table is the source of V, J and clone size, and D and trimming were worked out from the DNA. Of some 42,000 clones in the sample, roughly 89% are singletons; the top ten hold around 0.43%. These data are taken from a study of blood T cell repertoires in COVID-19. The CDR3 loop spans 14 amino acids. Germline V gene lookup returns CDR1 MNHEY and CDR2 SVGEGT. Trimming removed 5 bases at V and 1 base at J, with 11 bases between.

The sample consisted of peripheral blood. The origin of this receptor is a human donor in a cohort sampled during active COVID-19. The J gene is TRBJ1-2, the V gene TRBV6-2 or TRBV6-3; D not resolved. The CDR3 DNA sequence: TGTGCCAGCAGTCGCGGCGGAAGTAACTATGGCTACACCTTC. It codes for CASSRGGSNYGYTF.